A selection of T cell receptor beta chains follows, all from one sample in a study of beta chain features in type 1 diabetes. Data came from immunoSEQ multiplex PCR; TCRdb stores just in-frame clones and leaves some out. The data contain a few hundred thousand clones, 10% to 15% of them singletons. Sequencing was performed on naive CD4+ T cells from blood. The receptors derive from a woman aged 18-35 years with type 1 diabetes. The CDR3 runs from the conserved cysteine through the conserved F or W. The order of the fields is CDR3 protein, CDR3 DNA, clone size, J gene, D gene, V gene, CDR3 length. D genes are given only for firm matches. Some rows have no size entry. The others give once, few or many, or a class for an expanded clone.

CASSQEMQVQARYEQYF TGTGCCAGCAGCCAAGAAATGCAAGTGCAGGCCCGGTACGAGCAGTACTTC few TRBJ2-7 . TRBV4-2 17
CASSPSGEWGNQPQHF TGTGCCAGCTCCCCTTCGGGGGAGTGGGGCAATCAGCCCCAGCATTTT . TRBJ1-5 . TRBV18 16
CASSVEEGAGYGYTF TGTGCCAGCAGCGTAGAGGAGGGGGCTGGCTATGGCTACACCTTC . TRBJ1-2 TRBD1 TRBV9 15
CASSPQTGTSNEQFF TGTGCCAGCAGCCCCCAAACCGGGACTAGCAATGAGCAGTTCTTC few TRBJ2-1 TRBD2 TRBV11-2 15
CASSPRVGGELFF TGTGCCAGCAGCCCCCGGGTCGGCGGGGAGCTGTTTTTT . TRBJ2-2 . TRBV9 13
CASSQGRLAVQETQYF TGCGCCAGCAGCCAAGGTCGACTAGCGGTCCAAGAGACCCAGTACTTC few TRBJ2-5 TRBD2 TRBV4-3 16
CATTGQANTGELFF TGCGCCACCACGGGACAGGCGAACACCGGGGAGCTGTTTTTT . TRBJ2-2 TRBD1 TRBV5-1 14
CASNQGRVSYEQYF TGCGCCAGCAACCAGGGCAGGGTGTCCTACGAGCAGTACTTC . TRBJ2-7 . TRBV4-3 14
CSGQDNNEQFF TGCAGCGGACAGGATAACAATGAGCAGTTCTTC few TRBJ2-1 . TRBV29-1 11
CASSLQGVKNYGYTF TGTGCCAGCAGCCTACAGGGGGTAAAGAACTATGGCTACACCTTC . TRBJ1-2 TRBD1 TRBV7-9 15
CSVGDSMNTEAFF TGCAGCGTCGGGGACAGTATGAACACTGAAGCTTTCTTT . TRBJ1-1 TRBD1 TRBV29-1 13
CASTSGGNTEAFF TGTGCCAGTACCTCAGGTGGGAACACTGAAGCTTTCTTT few TRBJ1-1 . TRBV19 13
CASSPTSGNTDTQYF TGTGCCAGCAGCCCGACTAGCGGGAACACAGATACGCAGTATTTT . TRBJ2-3 TRBD2 TRBV5-4 15
CSAKRDRVDEQFF TGCAGCGCCAAACGGGACAGGGTCGATGAGCAGTTCTTC few TRBJ2-1 TRBD1 TRBV29-1 13
CASSLPAGRQFF TGTGCCAGCAGCTTGCCAGCGGGAAGGCAGTTCTTC few TRBJ2-1 TRBD2 TRBV5-4 12
CASSQPTGGNTIYF TGTGCCAGCAGTCAACCGACAGGTGGAAACACCATATATTTT . TRBJ1-3 . TRBV6-5 14
CASSEQSNYGYTF TGTGCCAGCAGTGAACAGTCTAACTATGGCTACACCTTC . TRBJ1-2 . TRBV2 13
CAAGGSSETQYF TGTGCCGCGGGGGGCAGTTCGGAGACCCAGTACTTC . TRBJ2-5 TRBD2 TRBV6-5 12
CASSTPGQGQYQPQHF TGTGCCAGCAGTACACCAGGACAGGGACAATATCAGCCCCAGCATTTT . TRBJ1-5 TRBD1 TRBV28 16
CASSQDPPAGSTDTQYF TGTGCCAGCAGCCAAGATCCCCCAGCGGGTAGCACAGATACGCAGTATTTT . TRBJ2-3 . TRBV14 17
CATSSRTGTGHQPQHF TGTGCCACCAGCAGCCGGACCGGGACAGGTCATCAGCCCCAGCATTTT . TRBJ1-5 TRBD1 TRBV15 16
CASTRTPGSGANVLTF TGTGCCAGTACCCGAACCCCAGGGTCCGGGGCCAACGTCCTGACTTTC . TRBJ2-6 . TRBV19 16
CASSSGQETQYF TGCGCCAGCAGCTCAGGGCAAGAGACCCAGTACTTC . TRBJ2-5 . TRBV5-1 12
CAAADEVTYEQYF TGTGCCGCCGCGGATGAGGTTACCTACGAGCAGTACTTC few TRBJ2-7 . TRBV6-5 13
CASSSIPGTSGKTEETQYF TGTGCCAGCAGCTCCATTCCGGGGACTAGCGGGAAAACAGAAGAGACCCAGTACTTC few TRBJ2-5 TRBD2 TRBV7-2 19
CSVARGQGYEQYF TGCAGCGTTGCCCGGGGACAGGGCTACGAGCAGTACTTC . TRBJ2-7 TRBD1 TRBV29-1 13
CASSFAANTEAFF TGTGCCAGCAGCTTCGCGGCCAACACTGAAGCTTTCTTT . TRBJ1-1 . TRBV7-9 13
CASSRRGRNEKLFF TGTGCCAGCAGCCGCAGAGGGAGGAATGAAAAACTGTTTTTT few TRBJ1-4 . TRBV7-2 14
CASSPDRASYNEQFF TGTGCCAGCTCACCCGACAGGGCCTCCTACAATGAGCAGTTCTTC few TRBJ2-1 TRBD1 TRBV18 15
CASTSGGVYEQFF TGTGCCAGCACTAGCGGGGGGGTCTATGAGCAGTTCTTC . TRBJ2-1 TRBD2 TRBV2 13
CASSTVQGSYNEQFF TGTGCCAGTAGCACGGTTCAGGGGTCTTACAATGAGCAGTTCTTC few TRBJ2-1 . TRBV19 15
CAWSSLQVNTEAFF TGTGCCTGGAGTAGCTTACAGGTGAACACTGAAGCTTTCTTT . TRBJ1-1 . TRBV30 14
CASAGRGEQYF TGTGCCAGCGCCGGACGGGGCGAGCAGTACTTC . TRBJ2-7 . TRBV28 11
CASSQVPYGPTYEQYF TGCGCCAGCAGCCAAGTACCGTATGGGCCCACCTACGAGCAGTACTTC few TRBJ2-7 . TRBV4-1 16